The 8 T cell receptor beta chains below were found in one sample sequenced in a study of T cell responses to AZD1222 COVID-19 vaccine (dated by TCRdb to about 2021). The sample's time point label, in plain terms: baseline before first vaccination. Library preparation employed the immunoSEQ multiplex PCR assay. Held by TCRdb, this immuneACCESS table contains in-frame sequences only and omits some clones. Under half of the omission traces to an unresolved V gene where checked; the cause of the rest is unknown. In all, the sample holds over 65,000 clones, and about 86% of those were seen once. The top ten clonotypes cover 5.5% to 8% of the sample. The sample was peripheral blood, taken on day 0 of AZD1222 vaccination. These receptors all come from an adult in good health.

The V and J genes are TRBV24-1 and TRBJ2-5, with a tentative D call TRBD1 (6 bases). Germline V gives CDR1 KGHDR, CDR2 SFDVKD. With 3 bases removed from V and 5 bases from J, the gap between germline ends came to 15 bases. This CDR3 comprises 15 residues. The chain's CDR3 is CATSDPDRSRETQYF. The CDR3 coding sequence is TGTGCCACCAGTGATCCAGACAGGTCGAGGGAGACCCAGTACTTC.

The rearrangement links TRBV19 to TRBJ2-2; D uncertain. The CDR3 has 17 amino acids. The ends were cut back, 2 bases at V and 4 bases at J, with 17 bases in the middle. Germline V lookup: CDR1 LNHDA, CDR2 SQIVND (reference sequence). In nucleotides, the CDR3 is TGTGCCAGTAGTATACTAGACACTCACCCGGGCACCGGGGAGCTGTTTTTT. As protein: CASSILDTHPGTGELFF.

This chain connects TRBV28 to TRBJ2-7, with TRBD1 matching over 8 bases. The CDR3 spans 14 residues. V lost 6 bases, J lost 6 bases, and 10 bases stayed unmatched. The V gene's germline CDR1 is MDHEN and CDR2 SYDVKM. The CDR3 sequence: CASSTGQGWGEQYF. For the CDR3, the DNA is TGTGCCAGCAGCACAGGACAGGGTTGGGGCGAGCAGTACTTC.

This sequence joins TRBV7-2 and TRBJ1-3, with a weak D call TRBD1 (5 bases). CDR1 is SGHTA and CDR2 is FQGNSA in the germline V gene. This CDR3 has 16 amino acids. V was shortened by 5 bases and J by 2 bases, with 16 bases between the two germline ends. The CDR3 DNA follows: TGTGCCAGCAGCCCTGGGGCCTCAGGAACTGGAAACACCATATATTTT. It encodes CASSPGASGTGNTIYF.

The CDR3 reads CASRRGGMGFGYTF. CDR3 nucleotides: TGTGCCAGCAGGCGAGGAGGTATGGGGTTTGGCTACACCTTC. The V call is TRBV5-6, the J call TRBJ1-2; no firm D call. The ends were cut back, 5 bases at V and 7 bases at J, with 18 bases in the middle. CDR1 SGHDT and CDR2 YYEEEE come from the germline V gene. CDR3 length: 14 amino acids.

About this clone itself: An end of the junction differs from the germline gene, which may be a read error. The CDR3 reads CASTLLGADSYNEQFF. CDR3 nucleotide sequence: TGTGCCAGCACCTTACTAGGGGCAGATTCCTACAATGAGCAGTTCTTC. The chain links TRBV7-6 to TRBJ2-1; perhaps D is TRBD1 or TRBD2 (5 bases each). Germline V gives CDR1 SGHVS, CDR2 FNYEAQ. The CDR3 loop spans 16 amino acids.

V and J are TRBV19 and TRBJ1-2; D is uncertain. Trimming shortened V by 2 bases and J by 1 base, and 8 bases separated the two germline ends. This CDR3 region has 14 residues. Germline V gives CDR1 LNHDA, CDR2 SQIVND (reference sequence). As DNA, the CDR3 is TGTGCCAGTAGTATACTCCACGGTAACTATGGCTACACCTTC. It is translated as CASSILHGNYGYTF.

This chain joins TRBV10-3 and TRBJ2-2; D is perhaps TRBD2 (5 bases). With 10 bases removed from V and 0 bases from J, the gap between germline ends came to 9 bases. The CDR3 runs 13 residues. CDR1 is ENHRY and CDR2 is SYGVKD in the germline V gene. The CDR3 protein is CATAASNTGELFF. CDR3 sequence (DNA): TGTGCCACAGCGGCATCGAACACCGGGGAGCTGTTTTTT.